The 9 T cell receptor beta chains presented below share a single source sample, sequenced in a study of blood T cell repertoires in COVID-19. TCRdb's table, derived via immunoSEQ multiplex PCR, lists solely in-frame clones and lacks some. The sample consists of 160,000 or so clones, about nine tenths of them appearing once. The sample taken for sequencing was peripheral blood. These receptor sequences come from a woman aged 70 to 79 with acute or convalescent COVID-19.

V gene TRBV12-3 or TRBV12-4 combines with J gene TRBJ2-7; tentatively, D is TRBD1 (6 bases). Trimming left V 5 bases short and J 7 bases short, with 15 bases between. The CDR3 loop spans 13 amino acids. The CDR3 sequence: CASSKHAGVEQYF. CDR3 sequence (DNA): TGTGCCAGCAGTAAACACGCAGGGGTTGAGCAGTACTTC.

The chain couples TRBV5-6 to TRBJ2-1; 11 bases are shared with TRBD2. The V segment lost 4 bases and the J segment 3 bases; nucleotides outside the gene matches: 15. The V gene's germline CDR1 is SGHDT and CDR2 YYEEEE. This CDR3 contains 19 residues. The CDR3 sequence: CASSPRTSGSSSDYNEQFF. CDR3 coding DNA: TGTGCCAGCAGCCCGAGGACTAGCGGGTCGTCCTCCGACTACAATGAGCAGTTCTTC.

The genes are TRBV6-1 and TRBJ1-5; possible D gene TRBD1, 5 bases. The ends were cut back, 2 bases at V and 5 bases at J, with 10 bases in the middle. The germline V gene has CDR1 MNHNS and CDR2 SASEGT. The CDR3 sequence is 14 residues long. The CDR3 loop reads CASSEFGADQPQHF. CDR3 in DNA: TGTGCCAGCAGTGAATTTGGGGCGGATCAGCCCCAGCATTTT.

The rearrangement uses TRBV28 and TRBJ1-2; weak D call: TRBD1 (5 bases). Germline V gene data show CDR1 as MDHEN and CDR2 as SYDVKM. CDR3 size: 12 residues. The V end lost 8 bases, the J end lost 8 bases, and 15 bases lay between the germline ends. CDR3 residues: CASLGPSGGYTF. As DNA, the CDR3 is TGTGCCAGCCTAGGTCCATCAGGGGGCTACACCTTC.

The chain joins TRBV6-1 to TRBJ2-2; D is perhaps TRBD1 (6 bases). CDR1 MNHNS and CDR2 SASEGT come from the germline V gene. Trimming shortened V by 5 bases and J by 5 bases, and 9 bases separated the two germline ends. CDR3 size: 13 residues. CDR3 coding DNA: TGTGCCAGCAGTAACAGGGATACCGGGGAGCTGTTTTTT. Residues: CASSNRDTGELFF.

The chain carries TRBV28 and TRBJ1-2; TRBD1 might be the D (5 bases). Germline V gene sequence: CDR1 MDHEN, CDR2 SYDVKM. V shed 4 bases and J shed 7 bases, with 19 bases lying between them. This CDR3 spans 15 amino acids. The CDR3 sequence is CASSSDAGTMGGYTF. CDR3 in DNA: TGTGCCAGCAGTTCCGACGCGGGGACGATGGGTGGCTACACCTTC.

Written as DNA, the CDR3 is TGTGCCAGCAGTTTCAGTGACACCTACGAGCAGTACTTC. Encoded protein: CASSFSDTYEQYF. The chain recombines TRBV27 with TRBJ2-7, with unresolved D. CDR1 and CDR2 (germline): MNHEY, SMNVEV (reference sequence). V gave up 3 bases and J gave up 2 bases, with 8 bases separating them. The CDR3 runs 13 residues.

The V gene is TRBV5-1, the J gene TRBJ1-6, with TRBD1 as a possible D gene (6 bases). Trimming took 4 bases from V and 5 from J, leaving 10 bases between them. The CDR3 spans 14 residues. Germline V gene sequence: CDR1 SGHRS, CDR2 YFSETQ. Here the CDR3 DNA reads TGCGCCAGCAGCCCGGGACACAATAATTCACCCCTCCACTTT. Residues: CASSPGHNNSPLHF. Full variable domain (rest looked up from reference TRBV5-1 and TRBJ1-6): KAGVTQTPRYLIKTRGQQVTLSCSPISGHRSVSWYQQTPGQGLQFLFEYFSETQRNKGNFPGRFSGRQFSNSRSEMNVSTLELGDSALYLCASSPGHNNSPLHFGNGTRLTVT.

V usage is TRBV9 and J usage is TRBJ1-2; D is perhaps TRBD1 (6 bases). Germline CDR1 reads SGDLS; CDR2 reads YYNGEE. The CDR3 extends over 15 amino acids. V lost 0 bases to trimming and J lost 1 base, with 10 bases between them. CDR3 in amino acids: CASSVGTADNYGYTF. The CDR3 DNA reads TGTGCCAGCAGCGTAGGGACAGCGGATAACTATGGCTACACCTTC.